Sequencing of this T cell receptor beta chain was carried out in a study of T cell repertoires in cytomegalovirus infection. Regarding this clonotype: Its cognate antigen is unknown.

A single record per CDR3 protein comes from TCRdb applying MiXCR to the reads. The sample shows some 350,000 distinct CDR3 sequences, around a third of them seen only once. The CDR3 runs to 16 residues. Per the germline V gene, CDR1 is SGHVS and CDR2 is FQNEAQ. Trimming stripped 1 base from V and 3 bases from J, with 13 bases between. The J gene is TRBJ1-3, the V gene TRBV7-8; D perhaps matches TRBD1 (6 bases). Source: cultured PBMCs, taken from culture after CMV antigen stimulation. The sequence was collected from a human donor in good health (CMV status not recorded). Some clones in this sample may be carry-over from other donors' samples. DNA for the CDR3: TGTGCCAGCAGCTTAGTGGGGGGGCTCGGTGGAAACACCATATATTTT. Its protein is CASSLVGGLGGNTIYF. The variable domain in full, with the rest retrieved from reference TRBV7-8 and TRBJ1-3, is GAGVSQSPRYKVAKRGQDVALRCDPISGHVSLFWYQQALGQGPEFLTYFQNEAQLDKSGLPSDRFFAERPEGSVSTLKIQRTQQEDSAVYLCASSLVGGLGGNTIYFGEGSWLTVV.